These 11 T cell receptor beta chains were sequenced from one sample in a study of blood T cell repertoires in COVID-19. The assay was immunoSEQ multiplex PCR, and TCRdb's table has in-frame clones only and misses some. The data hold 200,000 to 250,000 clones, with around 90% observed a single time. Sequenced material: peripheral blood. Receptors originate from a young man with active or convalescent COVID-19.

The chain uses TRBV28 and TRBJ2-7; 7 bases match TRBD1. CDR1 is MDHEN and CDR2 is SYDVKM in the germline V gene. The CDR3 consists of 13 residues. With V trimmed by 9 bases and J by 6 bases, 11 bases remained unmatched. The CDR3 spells CASMDRRTGEQYF. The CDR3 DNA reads TGTGCCAGTATGGACAGGCGTACCGGCGAGCAGTACTTC.

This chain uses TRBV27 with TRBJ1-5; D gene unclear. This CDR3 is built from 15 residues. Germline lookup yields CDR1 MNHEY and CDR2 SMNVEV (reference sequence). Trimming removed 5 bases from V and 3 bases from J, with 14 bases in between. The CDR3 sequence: CASSKYTELNQPQHF. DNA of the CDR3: TGTGCCAGCAGTAAATACACAGAGCTCAATCAGCCCCAGCATTTT.

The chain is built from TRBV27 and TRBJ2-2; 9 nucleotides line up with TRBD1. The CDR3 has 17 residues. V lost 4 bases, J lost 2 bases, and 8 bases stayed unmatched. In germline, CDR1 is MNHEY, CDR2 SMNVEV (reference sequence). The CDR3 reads CASSWTGANLNTGELFF. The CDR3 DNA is TGTGCCAGCAGTTGGACAGGGGCTAATCTTAACACCGGGGAGCTGTTTTTT.

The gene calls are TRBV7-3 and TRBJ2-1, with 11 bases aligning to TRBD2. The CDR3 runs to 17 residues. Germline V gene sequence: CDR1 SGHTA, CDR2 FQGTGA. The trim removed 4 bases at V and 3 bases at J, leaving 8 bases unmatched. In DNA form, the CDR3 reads TGTGCCAGCAGCTCTAATAGCGGGAGGGGCCTCTACAATGAGCAGTTCTTC. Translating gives CASSSNSGRGLYNEQFF. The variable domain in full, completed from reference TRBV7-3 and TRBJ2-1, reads GAGVSQTPSNKVTEKGKYVELRCDPISGHTALYWYRQSLGQGPEFLIYFQGTGAADDSGLPNDRFFAVRPEGSVSTLKIQRTERGDSAVYLCASSSNSGRGLYNEQFFGPGTRLTVL.

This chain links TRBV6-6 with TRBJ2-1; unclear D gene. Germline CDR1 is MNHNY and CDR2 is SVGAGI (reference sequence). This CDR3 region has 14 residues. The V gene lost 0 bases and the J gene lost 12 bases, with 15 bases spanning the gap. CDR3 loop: CASSYSSSEMVQFF. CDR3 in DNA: TGTGCCAGCAGTTACTCATCGTCGGAGATGGTGCAGTTCTTC.

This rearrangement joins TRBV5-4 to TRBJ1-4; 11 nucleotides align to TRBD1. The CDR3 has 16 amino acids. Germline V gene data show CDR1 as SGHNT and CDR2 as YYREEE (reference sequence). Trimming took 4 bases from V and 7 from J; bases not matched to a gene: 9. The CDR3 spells CASSRALDRGLEKLFF. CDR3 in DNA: TGTGCCAGCAGCCGGGCTTTGGACAGGGGGCTTGAAAAACTGTTTTTT.

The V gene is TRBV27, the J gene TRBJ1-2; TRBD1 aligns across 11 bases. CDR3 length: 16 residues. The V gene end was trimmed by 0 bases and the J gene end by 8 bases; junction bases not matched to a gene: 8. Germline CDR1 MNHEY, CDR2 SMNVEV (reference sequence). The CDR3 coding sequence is TGTGCCAGCAGTTTATCTGTTGGACAGGGGGCTGGCGGCTACACCTTC. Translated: CASSLSVGQGAGGYTF.

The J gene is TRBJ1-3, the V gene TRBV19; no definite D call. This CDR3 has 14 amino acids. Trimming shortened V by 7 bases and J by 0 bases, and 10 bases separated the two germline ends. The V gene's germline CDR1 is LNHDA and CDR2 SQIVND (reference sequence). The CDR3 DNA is TGTGCCAGTATCCCCCCCGGCTCTGGAAACACCATATATTTT. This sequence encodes CASIPPGSGNTIYF.

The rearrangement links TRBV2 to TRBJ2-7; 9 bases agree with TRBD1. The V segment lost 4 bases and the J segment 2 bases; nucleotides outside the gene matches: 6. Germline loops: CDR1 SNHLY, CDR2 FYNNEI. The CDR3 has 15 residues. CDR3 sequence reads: CASSAPQGAAYEQYF. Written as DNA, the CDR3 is TGTGCCAGCAGTGCACCACAGGGGGCCGCCTACGAGCAGTACTTC.

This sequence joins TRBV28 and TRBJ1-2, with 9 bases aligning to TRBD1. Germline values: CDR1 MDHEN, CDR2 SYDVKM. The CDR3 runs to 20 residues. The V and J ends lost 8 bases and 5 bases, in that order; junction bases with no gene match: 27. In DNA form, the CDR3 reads TGTGCCAGCGCTGGTCCCCAAAAATCCTCGGACAGGGGACCCCTATATGGCTACACCTTC. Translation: CASAGPQKSSDRGPLYGYTF.

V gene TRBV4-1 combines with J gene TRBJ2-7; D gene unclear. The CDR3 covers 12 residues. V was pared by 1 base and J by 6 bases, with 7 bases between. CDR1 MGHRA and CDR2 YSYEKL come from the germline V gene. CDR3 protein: CASSQVAGEQYF. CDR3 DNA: TGCGCCAGCAGCCAAGTGGCAGGCGAGCAGTACTTC.